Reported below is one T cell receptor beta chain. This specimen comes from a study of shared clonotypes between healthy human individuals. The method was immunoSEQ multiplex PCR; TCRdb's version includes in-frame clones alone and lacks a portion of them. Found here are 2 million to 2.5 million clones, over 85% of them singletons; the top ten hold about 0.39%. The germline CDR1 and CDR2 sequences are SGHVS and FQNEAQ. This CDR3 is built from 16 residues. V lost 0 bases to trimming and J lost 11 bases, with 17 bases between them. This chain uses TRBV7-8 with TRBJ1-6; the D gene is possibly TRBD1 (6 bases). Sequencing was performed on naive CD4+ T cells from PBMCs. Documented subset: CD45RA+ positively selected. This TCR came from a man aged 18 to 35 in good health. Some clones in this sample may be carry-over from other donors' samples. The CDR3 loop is CASSLAREPGAPPLHF. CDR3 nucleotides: TGTGCCAGCAGCTTAGCGCGCGAACCGGGGGCCCCACCCCTCCACTTT.